The rows below give T cell receptor beta chains drawn from one sample of a study of blood T cell repertoires in COVID-19. TCRdb's copy holds only in-frame clones and misses some; the assay was immunoSEQ multiplex PCR. The table records about 300,000 clones, roughly 88% of them present only once. Sequenced sample: peripheral blood. The receptors here all came from a woman between 50 and 59 years old with acute or convalescent COVID-19. Both conserved end residues are part of each CDR3. The D gene is left open where the match is weak. Clone size is not always given. Where it is, it says once, few, many or a class for expanded clones.

len: 14
v_gene: TRBV7-2
abundance: .
j_gene: TRBJ2-7
d_gene: .
CDR3aa: CASSLDGTSYEQYF
CDR3nt: TGTGCCAGCAGCTTAGACGGGACAAGCTACGAGCAGTACTTC

len: 16
v_gene: TRBV28
abundance: .
j_gene: TRBJ2-7
d_gene: TRBD2
CDR3aa: CASSYRLAGGVDEQYF
CDR3nt: TGTGCCAGCAGTTACCGACTAGCGGGAGGTGTGGACGAGCAGTACTTC

len: 14
v_gene: TRBV9
abundance: .
j_gene: TRBJ1-1
d_gene: .
CDR3aa: CASSPQRGLTEAFF
CDR3nt: TGTGCCAGCAGCCCCCAACGGGGTCTAACTGAAGCTTTCTTT

len: 14
v_gene: TRBV9
abundance: once
j_gene: TRBJ1-4
d_gene: TRBD1
CDR3aa: CASSAGPGQGELFF
CDR3nt: TGTGCCAGCAGCGCCGGACCCGGACAGGGGGAACTGTTTTTT

len: 14
v_gene: TRBV27
abundance: .
j_gene: TRBJ1-2
d_gene: .
CDR3aa: CASSLDRTRRGYTF
CDR3nt: TGTGCCAGCAGTTTAGACAGGACCCGCCGGGGCTACACCTTC

len: 17
v_gene: TRBV5-6
abundance: few
j_gene: TRBJ2-6
d_gene: TRBD1
CDR3aa: CASSFLDRVPGANVLTF
CDR3nt: TGTGCCAGCAGCTTTTTGGACAGGGTGCCTGGGGCCAACGTCCTGACTTTC

len: 14
v_gene: TRBV10-3
abundance: .
j_gene: TRBJ2-2
d_gene: TRBD2
CDR3aa: CAIRGTSYTGELFF
CDR3nt: TGTGCCATCAGAGGGACTAGTTACACCGGGGAGCTGTTTTTT

len: 19
v_gene: TRBV21-1
abundance: .
j_gene: TRBJ2-6
d_gene: .
CDR3aa: CATGRLVVEHHSGANVLTF
CDR3nt: TGTGCAACCGGGCGACTAGTAGTCGAGCATCACTCTGGGGCCAACGTCCTGACTTTC

len: 14
v_gene: TRBV7-9
abundance: .
j_gene: TRBJ1-4
d_gene: .
CDR3aa: CASSLLRTAEKLFF
CDR3nt: TGTGCCAGCAGCTTATTGCGGACAGCCGAAAAACTGTTTTTT

len: 12
v_gene: TRBV27
abundance: .
j_gene: TRBJ1-2
d_gene: .
CDR3aa: CASSSGGYGYTF
CDR3nt: TGTGCCAGCAGTTCGGGGGGATATGGCTACACCTTC

len: 10
v_gene: TRBV10-3
abundance: .
j_gene: TRBJ1-2
d_gene: .
CDR3aa: CAIRDRLLTF
CDR3nt: TGTGCCATCCGCGACAGGCTACTCACCTTC

len: 14
v_gene: TRBV3-1/TRBV3-2
abundance: few
j_gene: TRBJ1-4
d_gene: TRBD1
CDR3aa: CASSPEGADEKLFF
CDR3nt: TGTGCCAGCAGCCCCGAGGGGGCGGATGAAAAACTGTTTTTT

len: 15
v_gene: TRBV10-3
abundance: .
j_gene: TRBJ1-2
d_gene: .
CDR3aa: CAIKQGIGSNYGYTF
CDR3nt: TGTGCCATCAAACAGGGTATAGGGTCCAACTATGGCTACACCTTC

len: 12
v_gene: TRBV7-3
abundance: .
j_gene: TRBJ2-7
d_gene: .
CDR3aa: CASSPRDYEQYF
CDR3nt: TGTGCCAGCAGCCCCCGCGACTACGAGCAGTACTTC

len: 13
v_gene: TRBV5-6
abundance: .
j_gene: TRBJ1-5
d_gene: .
CDR3aa: CASSPGAGQPQHF
CDR3nt: TGTGCCAGCAGCCCTGGCGCGGGTCAGCCCCAGCATTTT

len: 13
v_gene: TRBV28
abundance: .
j_gene: TRBJ1-2
d_gene: .
CDR3aa: CASSLNSFYGYTF
CDR3nt: TGTGCCAGCAGTTTGAACAGCTTCTATGGCTACACCTTC

len: 14
v_gene: TRBV7-2
abundance: .
j_gene: TRBJ2-1
d_gene: TRBD2
CDR3aa: CASSSSGRATEQFF
CDR3nt: TGTGCCAGCAGCTCGAGCGGGAGGGCCACTGAGCAGTTCTTC

len: 16
v_gene: TRBV7-2
abundance: once
j_gene: TRBJ2-7
d_gene: TRBD2
CDR3aa: CASRTAIAGGPYEQYF
CDR3nt: TGTGCCAGCAGGACGGCCATAGCGGGAGGGCCCTACGAGCAGTACTTC

len: 14
v_gene: TRBV6-1
abundance: .
j_gene: TRBJ1-2
d_gene: TRBD1
CDR3aa: CASSETGQGYGYTF
CDR3nt: TGTGCCAGCAGTGAAACAGGACAGGGGTATGGCTACACCTTC

len: 15
v_gene: TRBV5-1
abundance: .
j_gene: TRBJ2-1
d_gene: .
CDR3aa: CASSYPLARVDEQFF
CDR3nt: TGCGCCAGCAGCTACCCCTTGGCCCGGGTCGATGAGCAGTTCTTC

len: 15
v_gene: TRBV28
abundance: .
j_gene: TRBJ1-4
d_gene: TRBD1
CDR3aa: CASSSPQGPNEKLFF
CDR3nt: TGTGCCAGCAGTTCCCCACAGGGGCCAAATGAAAAACTGTTTTTT

len: 14
v_gene: TRBV19
abundance: .
j_gene: TRBJ1-6
d_gene: .
CDR3aa: CASSILGGDSPLHF
CDR3nt: TGTGCCAGTAGTATTCTGGGTGGAGATTCACCCCTCCACTTT

len: 14
v_gene: TRBV2
abundance: .
j_gene: TRBJ1-1
d_gene: TRBD1
CDR3aa: CASSEGGGRAEAFF
CDR3nt: TGTGCCAGCAGTGAAGGAGGGGGCAGGGCTGAAGCTTTCTTT

len: 17
v_gene: TRBV5-1
abundance: .
j_gene: TRBJ2-1
d_gene: TRBD2
CDR3aa: CASSLWASGRAHNEQFF
CDR3nt: TGCGCCAGCAGCTTGTGGGCTAGCGGGAGAGCACACAATGAGCAGTTCTTC

len: 14
v_gene: TRBV5-4
abundance: .
j_gene: TRBJ2-5
d_gene: TRBD2
CDR3aa: CASSSAGGRETQYF
CDR3nt: TGTGCCAGCAGCTCGGCCGGGGGGAGAGAGACCCAGTACTTC

len: 14
v_gene: TRBV6-5
abundance: .
j_gene: TRBJ2-7
d_gene: TRBD2
CDR3aa: CASSYSLAGGEQYF
CDR3nt: TGTGCCAGCAGTTATTCACTAGCGGGAGGCGAGCAGTACTTC

len: 12
v_gene: TRBV30
abundance: .
j_gene: TRBJ2-7
d_gene: TRBD1
CDR3aa: CASTGSSYEQYF
CDR3nt: TGTGCCTCGACAGGGTCCTCCTACGAGCAGTACTTC

len: 15
v_gene: TRBV21-1
abundance: .
j_gene: TRBJ1-5
d_gene: .
CDR3aa: CASSKEGLGNQPQHF
CDR3nt: TGTGCCAGCAGCAAAGAGGGACTGGGAAATCAGCCCCAGCATTTT

len: 15
v_gene: TRBV6-1
abundance: .
j_gene: TRBJ2-7
d_gene: TRBD1
CDR3aa: CASSEPGTGTYEQYF
CDR3nt: TGTGCCAGCAGTGAACCCGGGACAGGGACCTACGAGCAGTACTTC

len: 14
v_gene: TRBV15
abundance: .
j_gene: TRBJ1-2
d_gene: TRBD1
CDR3aa: CATSIGTGFYGYTF
CDR3nt: TGTGCCACCAGCATCGGGACAGGGTTTTATGGCTACACCTTC

len: 13
v_gene: TRBV11-3
abundance: .
j_gene: TRBJ2-7
d_gene: TRBD1
CDR3aa: CASSTRQGYEQYF
CDR3nt: TGTGCCAGCAGCACTAGACAGGGCTACGAGCAGTACTTC

len: 13
v_gene: TRBV5-4
abundance: .
j_gene: TRBJ1-2
d_gene: .
CDR3aa: CASRTGGSYGYTF
CDR3nt: TGTGCCAGCAGGACAGGCGGGAGCTATGGCTACACCTTC

len: 19
v_gene: TRBV14
abundance: .
j_gene: TRBJ2-6
d_gene: TRBD1
CDR3aa: CASSQDWGQGGSGANVLTF
CDR3nt: TGTGCCAGCAGCCAAGATTGGGGACAGGGTGGCTCTGGGGCCAACGTCCTGACTTTC

len: 14
v_gene: TRBV7-2
abundance: .
j_gene: TRBJ2-7
d_gene: TRBD2
CDR3aa: CASSALAGGDEQYF
CDR3nt: TGTGCCAGCAGCGCGCTAGCGGGAGGGGACGAGCAGTACTTC

len: 17
v_gene: TRBV7-9
abundance: .
j_gene: TRBJ1-4
d_gene: .
CDR3aa: CASSLDPGTTTNEKLFF
CDR3nt: TGTGCCAGCAGCTTAGATCCAGGGACTACAACTAATGAAAAACTGTTTTTT

len: 13
v_gene: TRBV30
abundance: once
j_gene: TRBJ2-7
d_gene: .
CDR3aa: CAWTLGGRGEQYF
CDR3nt: TGTGCCTGGACCCTGGGGGGACGAGGGGAGCAGTACTTC

len: 13
v_gene: TRBV30
abundance: .
j_gene: TRBJ2-1
d_gene: TRBD1
CDR3aa: CAWSNRGSNEQFF
CDR3nt: TGTGCCTGGAGTAACAGGGGTAGCAATGAGCAGTTCTTC

len: 17
v_gene: TRBV5-4
abundance: once
j_gene: TRBJ2-6
d_gene: .
CDR3aa: CASSRDTFGSGANVLTF
CDR3nt: TGTGCCAGCAGTCGGGACACTTTCGGGTCTGGGGCCAACGTCCTGACTTTC

len: 16
v_gene: TRBV7-9
abundance: .
j_gene: TRBJ2-2
d_gene: .
CDR3aa: CASSIGGPTYTGELFF
CDR3nt: TGTGCCAGCAGCATTGGTGGGCCGACCTACACCGGGGAGCTGTTTTTT

len: 13
v_gene: TRBV18
abundance: .
j_gene: TRBJ2-5
d_gene: .
CDR3aa: CASTGQNQETQYF
CDR3nt: TGTGCCAGCACCGGACAGAACCAAGAGACCCAGTACTTC

len: 16
v_gene: TRBV9
abundance: few
j_gene: TRBJ2-1
d_gene: TRBD2
CDR3aa: CASSVGIIAGKVEQFF
CDR3nt: TGTGCCAGCAGCGTAGGTATAATAGCGGGGAAAGTCGAGCAGTTCTTC

len: 13
v_gene: TRBV2
abundance: .
j_gene: TRBJ1-1
d_gene: .
CDR3aa: CASSSDEDTEAFF
CDR3nt: TGTGCCAGCAGCTCCGATGAGGACACTGAAGCTTTCTTT

len: 12
v_gene: TRBV5-1
abundance: .
j_gene: TRBJ1-2
d_gene: .
CDR3aa: CASSSGVYGYTF
CDR3nt: TGCGCCAGCAGCTCAGGGGTATATGGCTACACCTTC

len: 14
v_gene: TRBV27
abundance: .
j_gene: TRBJ2-1
d_gene: .
CDR3aa: CATRGIGSLNEQFF
CDR3nt: TGTGCCACCAGGGGTATCGGGAGTTTGAATGAGCAGTTCTTC

len: 17
v_gene: TRBV28
abundance: .
j_gene: TRBJ2-2
d_gene: TRBD2
CDR3aa: CASSLSSAGVYTGELFF
CDR3nt: TGTGCCAGCAGTTTATCGTCGGCGGGAGTGTATACCGGGGAGCTGTTTTTT

len: 13
v_gene: TRBV19
abundance: few
j_gene: TRBJ2-7
d_gene: .
CDR3aa: CASSYVRAGEQYF
CDR3nt: TGTGCCAGTAGCTACGTGAGGGCCGGCGAGCAGTACTTC

len: 18
v_gene: TRBV29-1
abundance: once
j_gene: TRBJ1-4
d_gene: .
CDR3aa: CSVEGGLVTGFYNEKLFF
CDR3nt: TGCAGCGTTGAGGGGGGGTTGGTTACAGGTTTCTATAATGAAAAACTGTTTTTT

len: 15
v_gene: TRBV19
abundance: .
j_gene: TRBJ2-7
d_gene: TRBD1
CDR3aa: CASSIRGQGDHEQYF
CDR3nt: TGTGCCAGTAGTATTCGAGGACAGGGGGACCACGAGCAGTACTTC

len: 14
v_gene: TRBV28
abundance: .
j_gene: TRBJ1-4
d_gene: TRBD1
CDR3aa: CASSQRTGYEKLFF
CDR3nt: TGTGCCAGCAGCCAGCGGACAGGGTATGAAAAACTGTTTTTT

len: 15
v_gene: TRBV7-3
abundance: .
j_gene: TRBJ1-4
d_gene: .
CDR3aa: CASSRTSGANEKLFF
CDR3nt: TGTGCCAGCAGCCGGACAAGCGGGGCTAATGAAAAACTGTTTTTT

len: 13
v_gene: TRBV7-3
abundance: .
j_gene: TRBJ2-3
d_gene: .
CDR3aa: CASSLPSADTQYF
CDR3nt: TGTGCCAGCAGCTTACCTTCAGCAGATACGCAGTATTTT

len: 13
v_gene: TRBV11-2
abundance: once
j_gene: TRBJ2-1
d_gene: TRBD2
CDR3aa: CASSSYLAGGEFF
CDR3nt: TGTGCCAGCAGCTCCTACCTAGCGGGGGGGGAGTTCTTC

len: 12
v_gene: TRBV6-5
abundance: .
j_gene: TRBJ2-2
d_gene: .
CDR3aa: CASRSYTGELFF
CDR3nt: TGTGCCAGCAGATCATACACCGGGGAGCTGTTTTTT

len: 15
v_gene: TRBV4-3
abundance: few
j_gene: TRBJ1-2
d_gene: TRBD1
CDR3aa: CASSQTQGQAYGYTF
CDR3nt: TGCGCCAGCAGCCAAACCCAAGGACAGGCCTATGGCTACACCTTC

len: 14
v_gene: TRBV28
abundance: .
j_gene: TRBJ2-5
d_gene: TRBD1
CDR3aa: CASSWTGGQETQYF
CDR3nt: TGTGCCAGCAGTTGGACAGGGGGCCAAGAGACCCAGTACTTC